These T cell receptor beta chains were read from a single sample in a study of shared clonotypes between healthy human individuals. Data came from immunoSEQ multiplex PCR; TCRdb stores just in-frame clones and leaves some out. The sample contains about 980,000 clones, around three quarters of which appear only once. Source material: memory CD4+ T cells sorted from blood. The source is a man younger than 30 in good health. Both conserved end residues are part of each CDR3. Each record gives: clone size, V gene, J gene, D gene, CDR3 protein, CDR3 DNA. The D gene is left open where the match is weak. The size field is filled for only some rows; it gives once, few, many or a size class.

clone size: NA
V gene: TRBV6-6
J gene: TRBJ1-2
D gene: TRBD1
CDR3 protein: CASRGQGATFYGYTF
CDR3 DNA: TGTGCCAGCAGGGGACAGGGGGCCACTTTCTATGGCTACACCTTC

clone size: NA
V gene: TRBV7-2
J gene: TRBJ2-3
D gene: TRBD1
CDR3 protein: CASGPQGAVDTQYF
CDR3 DNA: TGTGCCAGCGGACCTCAGGGGGCCGTAGATACGCAGTATTTT

clone size: NA
V gene: TRBV6-9
J gene: TRBJ2-1
D gene: TRBD2
CDR3 protein: CASSDRLAGVLSYNEQFF
CDR3 DNA: TGTGCCAGCAGTGATCGACTAGCGGGAGTCCTCTCCTACAATGAGCAGTTCTTC

clone size: NA
V gene: TRBV18
J gene: TRBJ2-7
D gene: TRBD1
CDR3 protein: CASSQRDSTVEQYF
CDR3 DNA: TGTGCCAGCTCACAAAGGGACAGCACAGTCGAGCAGTACTTC

clone size: NA
V gene: TRBV6-1
J gene: TRBJ2-1
D gene: NA
CDR3 protein: CASSASGQRWAFNEQFF
CDR3 DNA: TGTGCCAGCAGTGCTTCCGGACAGCGATGGGCGTTCAATGAGCAGTTCTTC

clone size: NA
V gene: TRBV30
J gene: TRBJ2-7
D gene: NA
CDR3 protein: CAWTRESEQYF
CDR3 DNA: TGTGCCTGGACCAGGGAAAGCGAGCAGTACTTC

clone size: NA
V gene: TRBV9
J gene: TRBJ2-3
D gene: NA
CDR3 protein: CASSSRGGSSTDTQYF
CDR3 DNA: TGTGCCAGCAGCTCCAGGGGGGGGTCTAGCACAGATACGCAGTATTTT

clone size: NA
V gene: TRBV11-2
J gene: TRBJ2-7
D gene: NA
CDR3 protein: CASSLDFQVGEQYF
CDR3 DNA: TGTGCCAGCAGCTTAGATTTCCAGGTCGGGGAGCAGTACTTC

clone size: few
V gene: TRBV28
J gene: TRBJ2-3
D gene: TRBD2
CDR3 protein: CASSLPASGGQYF
CDR3 DNA: TGTGCCAGCAGTCTGCCGGCTAGCGGGGGGCAGTATTTT

clone size: NA
V gene: TRBV4-1
J gene: TRBJ2-4
D gene: NA
CDR3 protein: CASSGDGAKNIQYF
CDR3 DNA: TGCGCCAGCAGCGGGGACGGAGCCAAAAACATTCAGTACTTC

clone size: once
V gene: TRBV6-1
J gene: TRBJ2-6
D gene: NA
CDR3 protein: CASSELAGANVLTF
CDR3 DNA: TGTGCCAGCAGTGAACTGGCTGGGGCCAACGTCCTGACTTTC

clone size: NA
V gene: TRBV7-8
J gene: TRBJ2-5
D gene: NA
CDR3 protein: CASSLGTGPRGTQYF
CDR3 DNA: TGTGCCAGCAGCTTAGGGACTGGGCCTAGGGGGACCCAGTACTTC

clone size: NA
V gene: TRBV7-8
J gene: TRBJ1-4
D gene: NA
CDR3 protein: CASSLATGEKLFF
CDR3 DNA: TGTGCCAGCAGCTTAGCGACGGGTGAAAAACTGTTTTTT

clone size: NA
V gene: TRBV27
J gene: TRBJ2-4
D gene: NA
CDR3 protein: CASSAGRAKNIQYF
CDR3 DNA: TGTGCCAGCAGTGCGGGCCGAGCCAAAAACATTCAGTACTTC

clone size: NA
V gene: TRBV5-1
J gene: TRBJ1-2
D gene: NA
CDR3 protein: CASSLVGDRVNYGYTF
CDR3 DNA: TGCGCCAGCAGCTTGGTGGGGGACCGAGTCAACTATGGCTACACCTTC

clone size: NA
V gene: TRBV5-6
J gene: TRBJ1-2
D gene: NA
CDR3 protein: CASSPMTVNYGYTF
CDR3 DNA: TGTGCCAGCAGCCCGATGACCGTTAACTATGGCTACACCTTC

clone size: NA
V gene: TRBV9
J gene: TRBJ2-3
D gene: NA
CDR3 protein: CASSVGAGSSTDTQYF
CDR3 DNA: TGTGCCAGCAGCGTAGGAGCCGGATCTAGCACAGATACGCAGTATTTT

clone size: NA
V gene: TRBV5-1
J gene: TRBJ2-7
D gene: TRBD2
CDR3 protein: CASSPGLAGGGSYEQYF
CDR3 DNA: TGCGCCAGCAGCCCAGGACTAGCGGGAGGGGGCTCCTACGAGCAGTACTTC

clone size: NA
V gene: TRBV18
J gene: TRBJ2-7
D gene: NA
CDR3 protein: CASSPTQTYEQYF
CDR3 DNA: TGTGCCAGCTCACCCACTCAGACCTACGAGCAGTACTTC

clone size: NA
V gene: TRBV5-1
J gene: TRBJ2-7
D gene: TRBD2
CDR3 protein: CASSGTSGKSEQYF
CDR3 DNA: TGCGCCAGCAGCGGGACTAGCGGGAAGAGTGAGCAGTACTTC